The present TCR beta chain was sequenced within a study of T cell repertoires in cytomegalovirus infection. Study at large: Public TCR beta signatures provided an indication of both CMV infection and a matching HLA type. Study-wide findings and caveats: Dominant in the ex vivo response were TCR beta clonotypes restricted by HLA-C and specific for CMV. Summed public TCR beta family frequency identified CMV carriers bearing the relevant HLA.

This clonotype was counted only a few times. Antigen: not known. The CDR3 consists of 13 residues. Germline CDR1 SNHLY, CDR2 FYNNEI. V was clipped by 8 bases and J by 7 bases; unmatched bases: 8. MiXCR was run by TCRdb on the reads, yielding one entry per CDR3 protein. Among roughly 100,000 distinct CDR3 sequences listed, about 15% were seen once. This TCR was recovered from a human donor in good health (CMV status not recorded). Some clones in this sample may be carry-over from other donors' samples. This rearrangement joins TRBV2 to TRBJ2-7; 10 bases are a match to TRBD1. Material for sequencing was PBMCs. CDR3 nucleotide sequence: TGTGCCAGCCTACGACAGGGGGCCGGGGAGCAGTACTTC. Translation: CASLRQGAGEQYF.